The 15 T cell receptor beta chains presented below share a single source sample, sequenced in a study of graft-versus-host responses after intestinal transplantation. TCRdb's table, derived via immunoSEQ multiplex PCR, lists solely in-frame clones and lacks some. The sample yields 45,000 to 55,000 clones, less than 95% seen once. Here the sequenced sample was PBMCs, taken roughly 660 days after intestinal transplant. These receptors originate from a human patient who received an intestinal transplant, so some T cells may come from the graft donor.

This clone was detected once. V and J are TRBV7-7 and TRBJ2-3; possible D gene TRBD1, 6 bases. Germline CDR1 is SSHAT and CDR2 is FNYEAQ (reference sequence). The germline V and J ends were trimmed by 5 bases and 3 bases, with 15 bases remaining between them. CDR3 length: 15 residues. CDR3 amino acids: CASSPYGGGTDTQYF. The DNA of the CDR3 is TGTGCCAGCAGCCCCTATGGGGGCGGGACAGATACGCAGTATTTT. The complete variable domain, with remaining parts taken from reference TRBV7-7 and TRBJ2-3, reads GAGVSQSPRYKVTKRGQDVTLRCDPISSHATLYWYQQALGQGPEFLTYFNYEAQPDKSGLPSDRFSAERPEGSISTLTIQRTEQRDSAMYRCASSPYGGGTDTQYFGPGTRLTVL.

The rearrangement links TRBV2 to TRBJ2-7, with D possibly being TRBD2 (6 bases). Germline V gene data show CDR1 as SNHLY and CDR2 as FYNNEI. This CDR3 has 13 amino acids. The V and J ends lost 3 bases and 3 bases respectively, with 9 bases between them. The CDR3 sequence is CASSEVADYEQYF. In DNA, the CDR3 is TGTGCCAGCAGTGAGGTAGCGGACTACGAGCAGTACTTC.

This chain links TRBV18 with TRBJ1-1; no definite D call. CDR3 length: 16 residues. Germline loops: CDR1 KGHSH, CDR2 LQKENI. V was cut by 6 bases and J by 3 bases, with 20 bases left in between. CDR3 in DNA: TGTGCCAGCTCCGGTTCCAGGACTCCGAGGGACACTGAAGCTTTCTTT. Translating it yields CASSGSRTPRDTEAFF.

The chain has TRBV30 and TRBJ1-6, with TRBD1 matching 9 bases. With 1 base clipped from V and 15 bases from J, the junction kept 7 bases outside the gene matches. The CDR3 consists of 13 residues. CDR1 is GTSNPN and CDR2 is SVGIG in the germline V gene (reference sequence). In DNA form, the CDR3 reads TGTGCCTGGAGTGGGGGGACAGGGAGGGTCCTCCACTTT. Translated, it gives CAWSGGTGRVLHF. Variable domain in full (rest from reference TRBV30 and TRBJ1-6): SQTIHQWPATLVQPVGSPLSLECTVEGTSNPNLYWYRQAAGRGLQLLFYSVGIGQISSEVPQNLSASRPQDRQFILSSKKLLLSDSGFYLCAWSGGTGRVLHFGNGTRLTVT.

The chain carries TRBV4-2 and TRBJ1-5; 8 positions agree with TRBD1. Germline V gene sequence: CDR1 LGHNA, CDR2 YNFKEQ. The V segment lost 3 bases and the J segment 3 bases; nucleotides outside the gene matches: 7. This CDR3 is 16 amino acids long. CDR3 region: CASSHQQGGFNQPQHF. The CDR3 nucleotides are TGTGCCAGCAGCCACCAACAGGGGGGGTTCAATCAGCCCCAGCATTTT.

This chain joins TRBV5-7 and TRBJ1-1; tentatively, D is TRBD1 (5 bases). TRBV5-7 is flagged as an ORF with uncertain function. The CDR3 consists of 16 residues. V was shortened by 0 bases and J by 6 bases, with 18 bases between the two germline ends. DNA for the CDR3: TGTGCCAGCAGCTTGGTCCGGGGCGACAAGAGGCCTGAAGCTTTCTTT. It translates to CASSLVRGDKRPEAFF.

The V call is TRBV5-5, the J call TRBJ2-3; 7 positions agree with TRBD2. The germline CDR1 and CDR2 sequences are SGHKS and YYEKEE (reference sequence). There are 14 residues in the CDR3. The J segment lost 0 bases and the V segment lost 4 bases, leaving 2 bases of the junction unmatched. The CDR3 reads CASSVLASTDTQYF. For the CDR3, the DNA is TGTGCCAGCAGCGTACTAGCGAGCACAGATACGCAGTATTTT.

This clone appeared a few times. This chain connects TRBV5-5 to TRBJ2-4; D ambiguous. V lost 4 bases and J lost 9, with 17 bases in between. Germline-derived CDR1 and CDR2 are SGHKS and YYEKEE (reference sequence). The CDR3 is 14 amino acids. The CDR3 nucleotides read TGTGCCAGCAGCCTGCTTGGTCCGGACGTCATTCAGTACTTC. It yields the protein CASSLLGPDVIQYF.

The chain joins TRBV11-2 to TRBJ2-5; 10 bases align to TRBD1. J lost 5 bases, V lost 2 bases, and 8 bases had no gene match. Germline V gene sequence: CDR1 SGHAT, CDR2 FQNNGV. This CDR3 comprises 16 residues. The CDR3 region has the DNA TGTGCCAGCAGCTTATCCGGGACAGGGGTAGAGGAGACCCAGTACTTC. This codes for CASSLSGTGVEETQYF. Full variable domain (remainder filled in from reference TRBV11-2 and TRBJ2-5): EAGVAQSPRYKIIEKRQSVAFWCNPISGHATLYWYQQILGQGPKLLIQFQNNGVVDDSQLPKDRFSAERLKGVDSTLKIQPAKLEDSAVYLCASSLSGTGVEETQYFGPGTRLLVL.

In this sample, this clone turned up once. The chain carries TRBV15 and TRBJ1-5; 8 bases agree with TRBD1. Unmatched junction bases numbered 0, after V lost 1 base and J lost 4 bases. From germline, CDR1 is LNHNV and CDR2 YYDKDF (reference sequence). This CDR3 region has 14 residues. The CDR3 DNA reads TGTGCCACCAGCAGAGGGACAGGGAATCAGCCCCAGCATTTT. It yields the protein CATSRGTGNQPQHF. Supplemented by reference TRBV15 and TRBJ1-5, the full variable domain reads DAMVIQNPRYQVTQFGKPVTLSCSQTLNHNVMYWYQQKSSQAPKLLFHYYDKDFNNEADTPDNFQSRRPNTSFCFLDIRSPGLGDTAMYLCATSRGTGNQPQHFGDGTRLSIL.

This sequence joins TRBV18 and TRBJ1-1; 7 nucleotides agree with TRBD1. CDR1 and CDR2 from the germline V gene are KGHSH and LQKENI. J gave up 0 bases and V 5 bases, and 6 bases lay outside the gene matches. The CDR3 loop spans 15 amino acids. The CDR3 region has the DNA TGTGCCAGCTCAGCAATCACAGGGGTGAACACTGAAGCTTTCTTT. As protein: CASSAITGVNTEAFF.

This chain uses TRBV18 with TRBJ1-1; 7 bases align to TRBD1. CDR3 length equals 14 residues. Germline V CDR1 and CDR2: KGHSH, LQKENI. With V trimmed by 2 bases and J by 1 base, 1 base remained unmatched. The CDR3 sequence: CASSPNRGNTEAFF. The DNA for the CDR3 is TGTGCCAGCTCACCAAACAGGGGGAACACTGAAGCTTTCTTT.

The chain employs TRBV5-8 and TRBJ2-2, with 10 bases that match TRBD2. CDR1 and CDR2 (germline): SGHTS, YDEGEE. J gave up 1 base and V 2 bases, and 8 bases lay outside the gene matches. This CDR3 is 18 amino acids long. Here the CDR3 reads CASSFASGGPQNTGELFF. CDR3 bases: TGTGCCAGCAGCTTCGCTAGCGGGGGACCGCAGAACACCGGGGAGCTGTTTTTT.

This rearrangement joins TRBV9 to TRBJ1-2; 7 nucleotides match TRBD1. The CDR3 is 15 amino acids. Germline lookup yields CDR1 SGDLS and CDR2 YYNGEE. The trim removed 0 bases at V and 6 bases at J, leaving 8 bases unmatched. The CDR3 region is CASSVEARGTDGYTF. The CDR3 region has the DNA TGTGCCAGCAGCGTAGAAGCCCGTGGGACAGATGGCTACACCTTC.

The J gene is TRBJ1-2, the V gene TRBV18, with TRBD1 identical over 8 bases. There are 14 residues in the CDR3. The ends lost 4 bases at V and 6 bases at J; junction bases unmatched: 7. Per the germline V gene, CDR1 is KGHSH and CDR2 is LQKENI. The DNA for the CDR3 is TGTGCCAGCTCACGCCTATTGGGACAGGATGGCTACACCTTC. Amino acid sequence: CASSRLLGQDGYTF.